Below, 7 T cell receptor beta chains from the same sample are listed, as sequenced in a study of molecular identifiers for immune sequencing clone quantification. TCRdb re-analysed the PCR reads in MiXCR, keeping a single row per CDR3 protein. The repertoire includes approximately 36,000 distinct CDR3 sequences, about 18% of them detected once, and under 8.5% sits in the top ten. Sequences were obtained from naive CD8+ T cells from blood, with Jurkat cell RNA spiked in. Subset here: FACS-sorted CD8+CD4-CCR7+CD45RA+ naive T cells. These receptors were taken from a human donor in good health. Some libraries in this study had Jurkat cell RNA spiked in.

The chain joins TRBV20-1 to TRBJ2-7, with D possibly TRBD1 on 5 matching bases. Trimming took off 4 bases at V and 2 bases at J, with 6 bases between the two ends. The length of the CDR3 is 11 residues. Per the germline V gene, CDR1 is DFQATT and CDR2 is SNEGSKA (reference sequence). The CDR3 protein is CSANRTYEQYF. In DNA form, the CDR3 reads TGCAGTGCTAACAGGACCTACGAGCAGTACTTC.

This clonotype was seen only a few times. At one boundary the junction diverges from the germline segment, which might be a read error. The rearrangement links TRBV18 to TRBJ2-7, with 10 positions matching TRBD1. The CDR3 sequence is 13 residues long. The germline V gene has CDR1 KGHSH and CDR2 LQKENI. CDR3: CASSPPGQGEQYF. The CDR3 region has the DNA TGTGCCAGCTCGCCACCGGGACAGGGGGAGCAGTACTTC.

The sample holds a few counts of this clonotype. The rearrangement uses TRBV27 and TRBJ2-6; D is ambiguous. CDR3 length: 16 residues. Germline V gives CDR1 MNHEY, CDR2 SMNVEV (reference sequence). Trimming removed 6 bases at V and 0 bases at J, with 12 bases between. CDR3 protein: CASSPEVASGANVLTF. The CDR3 region has the DNA TGTGCCAGCAGCCCAGAGGTGGCCTCTGGGGCCAACGTCCTGACTTTC.

This clonotype was counted many times. The chain is built from TRBV2 and TRBJ2-7, with D possibly matching TRBD1 (5 bases). From germline, CDR1 is SNHLY and CDR2 FYNNEI. V was pared by 7 bases and J by 2 bases, with 15 bases between. This CDR3 has 14 amino acids. The CDR3 nucleotides read TGTGCCAGCATGGGCCAGGGTCGGCCCTACGAGCAGTACTTC. This encodes CASMGQGRPYEQYF.

The chain recombines TRBV4-2 with TRBJ1-5, with TRBD1 as a possible D gene (5 bases). There are 18 residues in the CDR3. V was shortened by 0 bases and J by 4 bases, with 19 bases between the two germline ends. Germline CDR1 reads LGHNA; CDR2 reads YNFKEQ. CDR3 bases: TGTGCCAGCAGCCAAGACCTAATGAACTGGGGGACGAATCAGCCCCAGCATTTT. Amino acid sequence: CASSQDLMNWGTNQPQHF.

Concerning this clonotype: A much bigger clone sits one base away, suggesting this may be a read error. V and J are TRBV5-5 and TRBJ2-7; no clear D. CDR1 and CDR2 (germline): SGHKS, YYEKEE (reference sequence). This CDR3 is 15 amino acids long. V lost 0 bases and J 2 bases, leaving 12 bases between the germline ends. CDR3 protein: CASSLDRAKPYEQYF. CDR3 in DNA: TGTGCCAGCAGCTTGGATAGGGCGAAGCCCTACGAGCAGTACTTC.

This clonotype was observed at least ten times. This chain connects TRBV7-2 to TRBJ2-5; D perhaps matches TRBD2 (7 bases). Germline CDR1 reads SGHTA; CDR2 reads FQGNSA. This CDR3 spans 14 amino acids. V gave up 7 bases and J gave up 2 bases, with 14 bases separating them. The DNA for the CDR3 is TGTGCCAGCAACTACGGGGGGCAGCAAGAGACCCAGTACTTC. It translates to CASNYGGQQETQYF. Looking up the rest from reference TRBV7-2 and TRBJ2-5 gives the full variable domain: GAGVSQSPSNKVTEKGKDVELRCDPISGHTALYWYRQSLGQGLEFLIYFQGNSAPDKSGLPSDRFSAERTGGSVSTLTIQRTQQEDSAVYLCASNYGGQQETQYFGPGTRLLVL.